Below, 21 T cell receptor beta chains from the same sample are listed, as sequenced in a study of patients and donors after allogeneic stem cell transplantation. TCRdb reanalysed the RT-PCR reads using MiXCR and keeps one entry per CDR3 protein. The sample shows about 230,000 distinct CDR3 sequences, less than 15% of them seen only once. The specimen sequenced was blood, either unsorted or a sorted T cell fraction (not recorded which). These TCRs come from a human donor who was either an allogeneic HSCT recipient or a stem cell or donor lymphocyte infusion donor (not recorded which). It is not recorded whose cells these are; they may come from a transplant donor.

This clonotype was seen many times. The J gene is TRBJ2-1, the V gene TRBV3-1; 12 bases are a match to TRBD2. Trimming at V came to 0 bases and at J to 7 bases, leaving 1 base not matched to a gene. Germline V CDR1 and CDR2: LGHDT, YNNKEL (reference sequence). The CDR3 extends over 15 amino acids. In nucleotides, the CDR3 is TGTGCCAGCAGCCAAGATGGACTAGCGGGGAATGAGCAGTTCTTC. This codes for CASSQDGLAGNEQFF.

The DNA of the CDR3 is TGTGCCAGCAGCCACGAACCCCAAGAGACCCAGTACTTC. Amino acids: CASSHEPQETQYF. This chain links TRBV11-2 with TRBJ2-5, with D unresolved. Trimming pared 5 bases from V and 1 base from J, leaving 8 bases between. This CDR3 has 13 amino acids. Germline V gives CDR1 SGHAT, CDR2 FQNNGV.

This clonotype was counted a few times. DNA of the CDR3: TGTGCCAGCAGCGCGGACAGGGATAATTCACCCCTCCACTTT. Translation gives CASSADRDNSPLHF. The chain uses TRBV9 and TRBJ1-6; TRBD1 matches 8 bases. Germline lookup yields CDR1 SGDLS and CDR2 YYNGEE. CDR3 size: 14 residues. The V and J ends lost 3 bases and 5 bases, in that order; junction bases with no gene match: 1.

This rearrangement joins TRBV29-1 to TRBJ1-2; 8 nucleotides agree with TRBD1. CDR1 is SQVTM, CDR2 ANQGSEA, per germline. With 6 bases clipped from V and 8 bases from J, the junction kept 8 bases outside the gene matches. The CDR3 is 12 amino acids. The CDR3 nucleotides read TGCAGCGTGGAGGACAGGGTGGCCGGCTACACCTTC. Amino acid sequence: CSVEDRVAGYTF.

The chain uses TRBV20-1 and TRBJ1-6; 12 positions match TRBD1. The CDR3 covers 16 residues. Germline values: CDR1 DFQATT, CDR2 SNEGSKA (reference sequence). Trimming at V came to 6 bases and at J to 7 bases, leaving 10 bases not matched to a gene. The CDR3 bases are TGCAGTGCAAAAAAAAAAGGGACAGGGGGCAATTCACCCCTCCACTTT. It yields the protein CSAKKKGTGGNSPLHF.

This clonotype was found a few times. This rearrangement joins TRBV12-3 or TRBV12-4 to TRBJ2-7, with D unresolved. V was cut by 3 bases and J by 6 bases, with 15 bases left in between. CDR3 size: 14 residues. CDR3 in DNA: TGTGCCAGCAGTTTTGAGGTCGCTGGTAGCGAGCAGTACTTC. It encodes CASSFEVAGSEQYF.

The chain is built from TRBV20-1 and TRBJ1-5; D remains unclear. The V gene lost 1 base and the J gene lost 7 bases, with 8 bases spanning the gap. Germline lookup yields CDR1 DFQATT and CDR2 SNEGSKA (reference sequence). The CDR3 spans 12 residues. The CDR3 spells CSARATGQPQHF. The CDR3, as DNA: TGCAGTGCTAGAGCGACCGGGCAGCCCCAGCATTTT.

The gene calls are TRBV12-3 or TRBV12-4 and TRBJ2-2; the D is unclear. Trimming stripped 7 bases from V and 7 bases from J, with 16 bases between. The CDR3 is made up of 14 amino acids. The CDR3 here is CASTLSSIVGELFF. The CDR3 DNA follows: TGTGCCAGCACCCTGAGCAGCATCGTCGGGGAGCTGTTTTTT.

The chain's CDR3 is CASSLWTADTQYF. In DNA, the CDR3 is TGTGCCAGCAGCCTGTGGACGGCAGATACGCAGTATTTT. The rearrangement joins TRBV5-4 to TRBJ2-3; D is ambiguous. The germline CDR1 and CDR2 sequences are SGHNT and YYREEE (reference sequence). Trimming removed 4 bases at V and 4 bases at J, with 10 bases between. CDR3 length: 13 amino acids.

This clonotype came up a few times. The J gene is TRBJ1-4, the V gene TRBV12-3 or TRBV12-4; tentative D call: TRBD1 (5 bases). The V end was cut by 5 bases, the J end by 8 bases, with 12 bases between. The CDR3 sequence is 13 residues long. CDR3 bases: TGTGCCAGCAGTCCGGGGGTGGGAGAAAAACTGTTTTTT. Its protein is CASSPGVGEKLFF.

This clonotype was counted between two and nine times. DNA for the CDR3: TGTGCCAGCAGCCAAATAGCGGGGGGTTACAATGAGCAGTTCTTC. This sequence encodes CASSQIAGGYNEQFF. This chain uses TRBV14 with TRBJ2-1; TRBD2 aligns across 10 bases. V lost 2 bases to trimming and J lost 4 bases; unmatched junction nucleotides: 2. The CDR3 is made up of 15 amino acids. Germline V gene sequence: CDR1 SGHDN, CDR2 FVKESK.

There are many counts of this clonotype. This chain links TRBV12-3 or TRBV12-4 with TRBJ1-6; D is unresolved. The CDR3 has 14 amino acids. V lost 6 bases and J lost 8, with 14 bases in between. CDR3: CASSPGSRDSPLHF. CDR3 nucleotide sequence: TGTGCCAGCAGCCCGGGCAGCAGAGATTCACCCCTCCACTTT.

The genes are TRBV6-1 and TRBJ2-5; 9 positions match TRBD1. The J segment lost 5 bases and the V segment lost 3 bases, leaving 7 bases of the junction unmatched. This CDR3 contains 15 residues. The V gene's germline CDR1 is MNHNS and CDR2 SASEGT. The CDR3 sequence is CASSENRGRGETQYF. The CDR3 nucleotides read TGTGCCAGCAGTGAGAACAGGGGGCGCGGGGAGACCCAGTACTTC.

This rearrangement joins TRBV19 to TRBJ2-1, with 10 bases fitting TRBD2. J lost 10 bases, V lost 8 bases, and 11 bases had no gene match. The CDR3 runs 14 residues. CDR1 and CDR2 from the germline V gene are LNHDA and SQIVND (reference sequence). The CDR3 loop reads CASRGLAEGGEQFF. The CDR3 bases are TGTGCCAGTCGCGGACTAGCGGAGGGGGGAGAGCAGTTCTTC.

This clonotype was observed a handful of times. The chain is built from TRBV2 and TRBJ1-1, with D maybe TRBD1 (5 bases). V was cut by 4 bases and J by 6 bases, with 9 bases left in between. From germline, CDR1 is SNHLY and CDR2 FYNNEI. This CDR3 is built from 12 residues. The CDR3 DNA reads as TGTGCCAGCAGTGGAGACAGCCCTGAAGCTTTCTTT. Its translation is CASSGDSPEAFF.

This clonotype was counted a few times. The rearrangement joins TRBV20-1 to TRBJ2-1; 9 bases match TRBD1. From germline, CDR1 is DFQATT and CDR2 SNEGSKA (reference sequence). Trimming cost V 4 bases and J 8 bases; bases outside gene matches: 18. This CDR3 comprises 17 residues. The DNA of the CDR3 is TGCAGTGCTACCAATCAGGGGTCCAGCGGGACAGGGCATGAGCAGTTCTTC. Amino acids: CSATNQGSSGTGHEQFF.

Here the CDR3 reads CSARGLAFLQSSYNEQFF. CDR3 nucleotides: TGCAGTGCTAGAGGCCTAGCGTTCCTACAGAGCTCCTACAATGAGCAGTTCTTC. The chain carries TRBV20-1 and TRBJ2-1; TRBD2 is a possible D gene (6 bases). V dropped 1 base and J dropped 0 bases, with 19 bases sitting between them. Germline V gives CDR1 DFQATT, CDR2 SNEGSKA (reference sequence). The CDR3 is made up of 18 amino acids.

The rearrangement links TRBV6-6 to TRBJ1-1; TRBD1 agrees at 7 bases. The CDR3 has 12 residues. In germline, CDR1 is MNHNY, CDR2 SVGAGI (reference sequence). The V gene end was trimmed by 6 bases and the J gene end by 7 bases; junction bases not matched to a gene: 5. The CDR3 loop reads CASSQGVVEAFF. The CDR3 DNA is TGTGCCAGCAGCCAGGGGGTGGTTGAAGCTTTCTTT.

This clonotype was observed a few times. The chain is built from TRBV20-1 and TRBJ2-3, with TRBD2 matching over 12 bases. V was pared by 2 bases and J by 2 bases, with 8 bases of the junction left unmatched. This CDR3 spans 17 amino acids. The germline gives CDR1 DFQATT, CDR2 SNEGSKA (reference sequence). The CDR3 nucleotides read TGCAGTGCTAGAAGCGCTAGCGGGAGGGTAGTCACAGATACGCAGTATTTT. Translating it yields CSARSASGRVVTDTQYF.

This clonotype appeared a few times. J is TRBJ1-3 and V is TRBV12-3 or TRBV12-4; D ambiguous. Trimming took off 5 bases at V and 3 bases at J, with 14 bases between the two ends. This CDR3 region has 15 residues. CDR3 sequence: CASSHGVGYGNTIYF. The CDR3 DNA is TGTGCCAGCAGTCACGGGGTGGGGTATGGAAACACCATATATTTT.

The chain joins TRBV10-3 to TRBJ2-5, with a possible D match to TRBD2 (6 bases). Germline lookup yields CDR1 ENHRY and CDR2 SYGVKD. This CDR3 is built from 15 residues. V dropped 6 bases and J dropped 0 bases, with 14 bases sitting between them. This CDR3 is CAISDGIADQETQYF. CDR3 coding DNA: TGTGCCATCAGCGATGGGATAGCGGACCAAGAGACCCAGTACTTC.